Presented here are 22 T cell receptor beta chains from one specimen sequenced in a study of blood T cell repertoires in COVID-19. Some clones are missing from TCRdb's copy, which holds only in-frame ones; the method was immunoSEQ multiplex PCR. In the table there are roughly 52,000 clones, more than 70% of which are singletons. Sequenced material: peripheral blood. Receptors were obtained from an elderly woman with acute or convalescent COVID-19.

The gene calls are TRBV6-5 and TRBJ1-3; tentative D call: TRBD1 (5 bases). Between the trimmed V and J ends, which lost 6 bases and 1 base, there was a span of 7 bases. This CDR3 spans 13 amino acids. In germline, CDR1 is MNHEY, CDR2 SVGAGI. CDR3 amino acids: CASRSGSGNTIYF. The CDR3 DNA reads as TGTGCCAGCAGGTCAGGGTCTGGAAACACCATATATTTT.

The V and J genes are TRBV11-1 and TRBJ2-7, with D possibly TRBD1 on 5 matching bases. CDR1 is SGHAT, CDR2 FQDESV, per germline (reference sequence). This CDR3 has 12 residues. V shed 5 bases and J shed 5 bases, with 10 bases lying between them. CDR3 amino acids: CASSLQGNEQYF. CDR3 bases: TGTGCCAGCAGCCTCCAGGGAAACGAGCAGTACTTC.

V is TRBV6-1 and J is TRBJ2-5, with 8 bases that match TRBD1. Germline loops: CDR1 MNHNS, CDR2 SASEGT. The CDR3 runs 16 residues. J was trimmed by 1 base and V by 2 bases; bases with no gene match: 6. CDR3 coding DNA: TGTGCCAGCAGTGAACCTGGACAGGGCCCCCAAGAGACCCAGTACTTC. Its protein product is CASSEPGQGPQETQYF.

This clone was observed once. The chain recombines TRBV24-1 with TRBJ2-1; 8 positions match TRBD2. The CDR3 length is 16 residues. The germline V gene encodes CDR1 KGHDR and CDR2 SFDVKD. V was pared by 5 bases and J by 8 bases, with 13 bases of the junction left unmatched. The CDR3 is CATSGYEAGERYEQFF. CDR3 sequence (DNA): TGTGCCACCAGTGGCTACGAAGCGGGAGAGAGGTATGAGCAGTTCTTC.

This chain links TRBV11-3 with TRBJ2-1; 8 positions agree with TRBD1. The V segment lost 6 bases and the J segment 5 bases; nucleotides outside the gene matches: 9. This CDR3 comprises 15 residues. Germline values: CDR1 SGHNT, CDR2 YENEEA. The CDR3 nucleotides read TGTGCCAGCAGTCATAGGACAGGGAGGAACAATGAGCAGTTCTTC. Its translation: CASSHRTGRNNEQFF. Based on the CDR3 plus reference TRBV11-3 and TRBJ2-1, the full variable domain is EAGVVQSPRYKIIEKKQPVAFWCNPISGHNTLYWYLQNLGQGPELLIRYENEEAVDDSQLPKDRFSAERLKGVDSTLKIQPAELGDSAVYLCASSHRTGRNNEQFFGPGTRLTVL.

This chain links TRBV15 with TRBJ2-7; perhaps TRBD1 as D (5 bases). V was pared by 2 bases and J by 3 bases, with 11 bases between. CDR1 is LNHNV and CDR2 is YYDKDF in the germline V gene (reference sequence). The CDR3 sequence is 14 residues long. CDR3 protein: CATSRRGGHYEQYF. DNA of the CDR3: TGTGCCACCAGCAGAAGGGGCGGACACTACGAGCAGTACTTC.

This rearrangement joins TRBV11-3 to TRBJ2-3, with TRBD2 matching 8 bases. The trim removed 4 bases at V and 4 bases at J, leaving 1 base unmatched. Germline CDR1 and CDR2: SGHNT and YENEEA. This CDR3 is built from 13 residues. The CDR3 loop is CASSSGGADTQYF. The CDR3, as DNA: TGTGCCAGCAGCTCCGGGGGGGCAGATACGCAGTATTTT.

The V gene is TRBV5-8, the J gene TRBJ2-2; D unresolved. Trimming removed 4 bases at V and 5 bases at J, with 18 bases between. The CDR3 extends over 16 amino acids. Looked up from germline, CDR1 is SGHTS and CDR2 is YDEGEE. The CDR3 is CASSMIGRTTTGELFF. CDR3 sequence (DNA): TGTGCCAGCAGCATGATTGGCAGAACAACGACCGGGGAGCTGTTTTTT. Drawing the rest from reference TRBV5-8 and TRBJ2-2, the complete variable domain is EAGVTQSPTHLIKTRGQQATLRCSPISGHTSVYWYQQALGLGLQFLLWYDEGEERNRGNFPPRFSGRQFPNYSSELNVNALELEDSALYLCASSMIGRTTTGELFFGEGSRLTVL.

This clone was counted a single time. The J gene is TRBJ2-1, the V gene TRBV5-1; 14 bases line up with TRBD2. The CDR3 has 15 amino acids. Looked up from germline, CDR1 is SGHRS and CDR2 is YFSETQ. V gave up 0 bases and J gave up 12 bases; unmatched junction bases: 5. The DNA for the CDR3 is TGCGCCAGCAGCTTGGAAGGGACTAGCGGGAGTGGGCAGTTCTTC. It codes for CASSLEGTSGSGQFF.

The V and J genes are TRBV3-1 (or the pseudogene TRBV3-2) and TRBJ1-1, with a tentative D call TRBD1 (5 bases). CDR1 is LGHDT and CDR2 is YNNKEL in the germline V gene (reference sequence). Trimming shortened V by 1 base and J by 0 bases, and 6 bases separated the two germline ends. The CDR3 has 14 amino acids. The CDR3 reads CASSQVRVNTEAFF. The CDR3 nucleotides read TGTGCCAGCAGCCAAGTCAGGGTGAACACTGAAGCTTTCTTT.

The chain combines TRBV12-5 with TRBJ2-1; TRBD2 matches at 16 bases. CDR1 LGHNT and CDR2 FRNRAP come from the germline V gene. V dropped 6 bases and J dropped 6; count of bases not matched to a gene: 5. The CDR3 is 16 residues long. The CDR3 sequence: CASGRGTSGRANEQFF. CDR3 DNA sequence: TGTGCTAGTGGCCGGGGGACTAGCGGGAGGGCCAATGAGCAGTTCTTC.

The chain joins TRBV27 to TRBJ2-5; the match to TRBD2 covers 14 bases. The CDR3 runs to 16 residues. CDR1 is MNHEY, CDR2 SMNVEV, per germline (reference sequence). The junction had 7 bases not matched to a gene; V was cut back by 6 bases and J by 4 bases. The CDR3 sequence is CASSLTSGRARETQYF. The CDR3 DNA reads as TGTGCCAGCAGCCTGACTAGCGGGAGGGCCAGAGAGACCCAGTACTTC.

The chain employs TRBV21-1 and TRBJ1-5. TRBV21-1 is assigned pseudogene status. This CDR3 has 11 residues. CDR3 DNA sequence: TGTGCCAGCATAAGCAATCAGCCCCAGCATTTT. It codes for CASISNQPQHF.

V and J are TRBV11-3 and TRBJ2-2, with TRBD2 matching 12 bases. The ends lost 4 bases at V and 6 bases at J; junction bases unmatched: 3. In germline, CDR1 is SGHNT, CDR2 YENEEA. There are 15 residues in the CDR3. The CDR3 nucleotides are TGTGCCAGCAGCTCTAGCGGGGGGGCTGCCGGGGAGCTGTTTTTT. It encodes CASSSSGGAAGELFF.

The chain recombines TRBV7-2 with TRBJ2-7; 8 bases match TRBD2. Germline CDR1 is SGHTA and CDR2 is FQGNSA. The CDR3 is 15 residues long. The ends lost 1 base at V and 6 bases at J; junction bases unmatched: 8. The CDR3 spells CASSLVLFGRAEQYV. The DNA for the CDR3 is TGTGCCAGCAGCTTAGTGTTATTCGGGAGGGCCGAGCAGTACGTC.

The CDR3 is CASSQEGGTEAFF. DNA of the CDR3: TGTGCCAGCAGCCAAGAGGGAGGGACTGAAGCTTTCTTT. The chain joins TRBV3-1 (or the pseudogene TRBV3-2) to TRBJ1-1, with D hard to call. V was trimmed by 0 bases and J by 5 bases, leaving 7 bases between them. The CDR3 spans 13 residues. Germline CDR1 reads LGHDT; CDR2 reads YNNKEL (reference sequence).

This clone has only one observation. The chain is built from TRBV12-3 or TRBV12-4 and TRBJ1-4, with unresolved D. The V and J ends lost 6 bases and 7 bases respectively, with 9 bases between them. The CDR3 totals 12 residues. The CDR3 DNA reads as TGTGCCAGCAGACAGAACGGTGAAAAACTGTTTTTT. As protein: CASRQNGEKLFF.

The gene calls are TRBV30 and TRBJ1-2; tentative D call: TRBD1 (6 bases). The germline V gene has CDR1 GTSNPN and CDR2 SVGIG (reference sequence). V gave up 6 bases and J gave up 6 bases, with 20 bases separating them. The CDR3 runs to 14 residues. The CDR3 DNA reads as TGTGCCTGCTTGACACCGACAGGCCTCGATGGCTACACCTTC. Translated, it gives CACLTPTGLDGYTF.

The rearrangement joins TRBV18 to TRBJ1-6, with D uncertain. This CDR3 comprises 14 residues. Trimming took off 4 bases at V and 4 bases at J, with 8 bases between the two ends. Per the germline V gene, CDR1 is KGHSH and CDR2 is LQKENI. DNA of the CDR3: TGTGCCAGCTCACTCCGGGAGTATAATTCACCCCTCCACTTT. This gives the protein CASSLREYNSPLHF.

V and J are TRBV10-3 and TRBJ1-3; maybe TRBD1 (5 bases). Per the germline V gene, CDR1 is ENHRY and CDR2 is SYGVKD. The CDR3 extends over 16 amino acids. Trimming shortened V by 4 bases and J by 0 bases, and 13 bases separated the two germline ends. The DNA for the CDR3 is TGTGCCATCAGTGTAGGGGACTCCCTCTCTGGAAACACCATATATTTT. Its translation: CAISVGDSLSGNTIYF.

The CDR3 region is CASSLRGGQETQYF. The CDR3 DNA follows: TGCGCCAGCAGCCTCCGGGGAGGGCAAGAGACCCAGTACTTC. The chain uses TRBV5-1 and TRBJ2-5, with 7 nucleotides matching TRBD2. V was pared by 4 bases and J by 2 bases, with 5 bases of the junction left unmatched. The CDR3 sequence is 14 residues long. Per germline, CDR1 SGHRS and CDR2 YFSETQ.

The chain is built from TRBV12-3 or TRBV12-4 and TRBJ2-7; no clear D gene. The CDR3 runs 11 residues. V lost 4 bases and J lost 5, with 6 bases in between. DNA for the CDR3: TGTGCCAGCAGTTCTCTTCACGAGCAGTACTTC. Amino acids: CASSSLHEQYF.